This is a list of T cell receptor beta chains from one sample in a study of T cell responses to AZD1222 COVID-19 vaccine. Profiled with immunoSEQ multiplex PCR; TCRdb holds only in-frame clones, not every one. The sample has 150,000 to 190,000 clones; more than 90% are singletons. Sample: peripheral blood, taken 28 days after the second AZD1222 dose. The receptors stem from an adult who received the AZD1222 COVID-19 vaccine. The CDR3 runs from the conserved cysteine through the conserved F or W. D genes are given only for firm matches. A clone size is listed for some rows: how often the clone was seen (once, few, many), or a class if it is expanded.

D gene,CDR3 length,clone size,V gene,J gene,CDR3 protein,CDR3 DNA
TRBD2,15,few,TRBV6-1,TRBJ2-5,CASSERRLAEETQYF,TGTGCCAGCAGTGAACGGAGACTAGCCGAGGAGACCCAGTACTTC
NA,15,once,TRBV6-1,TRBJ1-5,CASSEYPREDQPQHF,TGTGCCAGCAGTGAATACCCCCGGGAAGATCAGCCCCAGCATTTT
NA,15,NA,TRBV21-1,TRBJ2-3,CASSKSRQGADTQYF,TGTGCCAGCAGCAAATCTAGGCAGGGGGCAGATACGCAGTATTTT
TRBD1,17,NA,TRBV9,TRBJ1-1,CASSDTGGAPGWTEAFF,TGTGCCAGCAGCGACACAGGGGGCGCCCCCGGTTGGACTGAAGCTTTCTTT
TRBD2,17,NA,TRBV5-4,TRBJ2-7,CASSSMRGTSGSYEQYF,TGTGCCAGCAGCTCAATGCGAGGGACTAGCGGGAGTTACGAGCAGTACTTC
NA,13,NA,TRBV7-9,TRBJ1-2,CASSLPPRDGYTF,TGTGCCAGCAGCTTGCCCCCCAGGGATGGCTACACCTTC
NA,15,NA,TRBV11-3,TRBJ2-2,CASSARQGLTGELFF,TGTGCCAGCAGCGCACGACAGGGACTGACCGGGGAGCTGTTTTTT
TRBD1,15,NA,TRBV7-8,TRBJ1-5,CASSFRQGGYQPQHF,TGTGCCAGCAGCTTTAGGCAGGGGGGATATCAGCCCCAGCATTTT
TRBD1,15,NA,TRBV6-2/TRBV6-3,TRBJ1-2,CASSYGTAANYGYTF,TGTGCCAGCAGTTATGGGACAGCAGCTAACTATGGCTACACCTTC
NA,13,once,TRBV30,TRBJ1-5,CAWSGQGYQPQHF,TGTGCCTGGTCGGGGCAGGGATATCAGCCCCAGCATTTT
NA,15,NA,TRBV4-1,TRBJ2-7,CASSQVFADGDEQYF,TGCGCCAGCAGCCAAGTTTTTGCTGACGGCGACGAGCAGTACTTC
TRBD2,15,NA,TRBV5-1,TRBJ2-1,CASSIRGESYNEQFF,TGCGCCAGCAGCATTCGGGGGGAATCCTACAATGAGCAGTTCTTC
TRBD1,15,NA,TRBV7-9,TRBJ1-4,CASSLRQGGGEKLFF,TGTGCCAGCAGCTTAAGACAGGGAGGGGGTGAAAAACTGTTTTTT
NA,13,NA,TRBV3-1/TRBV3-2,TRBJ1-6,CASTGDANSPLHF,TGTGCCAGCACGGGGGACGCGAATTCACCCCTCCACTTT
NA,14,NA,TRBV5-6,TRBJ1-5,CASSGGGGNQPQHF,TGTGCCAGCAGCGGAGGGGGAGGCAATCAGCCCCAGCATTTT
NA,11,once,TRBV3-1/TRBV3-2,TRBJ1-1,CASEEGREAFF,TGTGCCAGCGAGGAAGGCAGAGAAGCTTTCTTT
TRBD1,15,NA,TRBV2,TRBJ2-5,CASSRDRGNRETQYF,TGTGCCAGCAGTAGGGACAGGGGGAATCGAGAGACCCAGTACTTC